This T cell receptor (beta chain) was identified during a study of shared clonotypes between healthy human individuals. Study background: Every donor yielded three CD4 naive, three CD4 memory, two CD8 naive and one CD8 memory plate.

Study-wide points: Sharing of clonotypes among donors was expected to vary with sequencing depth.

At deep level, the assay was performed. Assay used: immunoSEQ multiplex PCR; TCRdb lists only in-frame clones, some missing. Of roughly 680,000 clones listed, over 60% are singletons. A single count supports this clone. Antigen unknown. This CDR3 is 14 amino acids long. Germline CDR1 is ENHRY and CDR2 is SYGVKD. V trimming: 4 bases; J trimming: 3 bases; junction bases outside the gene matches: 4. Material: memory CD4+ T cells sorted from blood. This sample's subset: CD45RA-negative fraction. The receptor was derived from a woman under 40 in good health. The J gene is TRBJ2-7, the V gene TRBV10-3; TRBD2 matches 9 bases. CDR3 region: CAISAAGGDYEQYF. In DNA form, the CDR3 reads TGTGCCATCAGTGCCGCGGGGGGGGACTACGAGCAGTACTTC.